This TCR beta chain was captured by sequencing in a study of T cells after yellow fever vaccination. Findings and caveats of the study: A faster peak, day 5 versus 15, was reached by the weaker secondary response. At 95% to 96% for CD4 and 70% to 90% for CD8, most primary-vaccination clones showed up again after the booster.

For TCR, cDNA came from 5'RACE template switching, which added a universal primer site and UMIs. Each CDR3 protein is one row after TCRdb ran MiXCR on the 5' RACE reads. Altogether roughly 140,000 distinct CDR3 sequences are present, 6.5% to 8.5% being singletons, with the ten largest covering about 0.73%. This clonotype was detected ten times or more. The target antigen is unknown. The V end lost 5 bases, the J end lost 4 bases, and 18 bases lay between the germline ends. Per the germline V gene, CDR1 is SGHTA and CDR2 is FQGNSA. The CDR3 sequence is 15 residues long. The sample here was CD4+ T cells sorted from PBMCs, taken 5 days after the yellow fever booster vaccination. The source of this sequence is a man aged 25 to 40 who received the YFV17D yellow fever vaccine. The genes are TRBV7-2 and TRBJ2-7, with a tentative D call TRBD1 (8 bases). The CDR3 sequence is CASSQGASGGYEQYF. Written as DNA, the CDR3 is TGTGCCAGCAGCCAGGGGGCTAGCGGAGGGTACGAGCAGTACTTC.